Below are 16 T cell receptor beta chains sequenced from a single sample in a study of blood T cells in healthy people across ages. Sample-barcoded 5' priming and a J-beta primer mix drove a second PCR of roughly 7 to 11 cycles. In TCRdb, the 5' RACE reads were re-called with MiXCR into one record per CDR3 protein. This table has 850,000 to 1,300,000 distinct CDR3 sequences, under 55% appearing once. Material: blood. These receptors were collected from a woman aged 55-70 years in good health.

The chain recombines TRBV10-3 with TRBJ2-5, with 8 bases that match TRBD1. V lost 2 bases to trimming and J lost 11 bases; unmatched junction nucleotides: 19. Germline-derived CDR1 and CDR2 are ENHRY and SYGVKD. This CDR3 comprises 17 residues. The CDR3 spells CAISEPTDRVGYNEQYF. DNA for the CDR3: TGTGCCATCAGTGAGCCCACGGACAGGGTAGGGTACAATGAGCAGTACTTC.

V and J are TRBV25-1 and TRBJ2-5, with a tentative D call TRBD1 (7 bases). V lost 2 bases and J 4 bases, leaving 14 bases between the germline ends. This CDR3 has 15 amino acids. Germline CDR1 MGHDK, CDR2 SYGVNS. CDR3 in DNA: TGTGCCAGCAGTGAAAGCTACAGGGGAGGAGAGACCCAGTACTTC. As protein: CASSESYRGGETQYF. Full variable domain (missing parts from reference TRBV25-1 and TRBJ2-5): EADIYQTPRYLVIGTGKKITLECSQTMGHDKMYWYQQDPGMELHLIHYSYGVNSTEKGDLSSESTVSRIRTEHFPLTLESARPSHTSQYLCASSESYRGGETQYFGPGTRLLVL.

The rearrangement uses TRBV12-3 or TRBV12-4 and TRBJ2-7; TRBD2 might be the D (5 bases). The CDR3 has 14 residues. Trimming removed 6 bases from V and 4 bases from J, with 16 bases in between. The CDR3 region has the DNA TGTGCCAGCAGCACACAGCCCCCGGGGTACGAGCAGTACTTC. Translation gives CASSTQPPGYEQYF.

This chain uses TRBV6-5 with TRBJ1-1; a possible D gene is TRBD1 (6 bases). The ends were cut back, 0 bases at V and 6 bases at J, with 20 bases in the middle. There are 17 residues in the CDR3. The V gene's germline CDR1 is MNHEY and CDR2 SVGAGI. CDR3 sequence: CASSYSPPGQGRAEAFF. The DNA for the CDR3 is TGTGCCAGCAGTTACTCGCCCCCGGGCCAGGGGAGGGCTGAAGCTTTCTTT.

The chain uses TRBV7-6 and TRBJ2-1; 12 positions match TRBD2. In germline, CDR1 is SGHVS, CDR2 FNYEAQ. Trimming removed 1 base from V and 8 bases from J; junction bases left unmatched: 6. The CDR3 has 16 residues. This CDR3 is CASSLGTSGIRDEQFF. DNA for the CDR3: TGTGCCAGCAGCTTAGGGACTAGCGGGATTAGGGATGAGCAGTTCTTC.

The rearrangement links TRBV7-8 to TRBJ2-6, with D perhaps being TRBD1 or TRBD2 (6 bases each). From germline, CDR1 is SGHVS and CDR2 FQNEAQ. Trimming took off 5 bases at V and 2 bases at J, with 16 bases between the two ends. This CDR3 is built from 17 residues. The CDR3 DNA is TGTGCCAGCAGCGTAATCGGAGGGGGAACTGGGGCCAACGTCCTGACTTTC. Its translation is CASSVIGGGTGANVLTF.

V is TRBV3-1 and J is TRBJ2-1; 9 bases align to TRBD2. The CDR3 is made up of 16 amino acids. Germline values: CDR1 LGHDT, CDR2 YNNKEL (reference sequence). Trimming took 4 bases from V and 8 from J; bases not matched to a gene: 12. CDR3 region: CASSRRNSGSRDEQFF. In DNA, the CDR3 is TGTGCCAGCAGCCGCCGGAATAGCGGGAGTAGGGATGAGCAGTTCTTC.

This clonotype was observed a few times. This chain uses TRBV7-9 with TRBJ2-5; D might be TRBD2 (6 bases). V lost 7 bases to trimming and J lost 0 bases, with 9 bases between them. From germline, CDR1 is SEHNR and CDR2 FQNEAQ (reference sequence). The CDR3 loop spans 13 amino acids. This chain's CDR3 is CASTLAYQETQYF. The CDR3 DNA sequence: TGTGCCAGCACCCTAGCGTACCAAGAGACCCAGTACTTC. The whole variable domain, filled in from reference TRBV7-9 and TRBJ2-5, reads DTGVSQNPRHKITKRGQNVTFRCDPISEHNRLYWYRQTLGQGPEFLTYFQNEAQLEKSRLLSDRFSAERPKGSFSTLEIQRTEQGDSAMYLCASTLAYQETQYFGPGTRLLVL.

J is TRBJ1-5 and V is TRBV5-1; possible D gene TRBD1, 6 bases. V was clipped by 6 bases and J by 0 bases, with 22 bases between them. The CDR3 loop spans 18 amino acids. CDR1 SGHRS and CDR2 YFSETQ come from the germline V gene. DNA of the CDR3: TGCGCCAGCACCTCCGGGGACGGAGCAGGGGTTAGCAATCAGCCCCAGCATTTT. Translated, it gives CASTSGDGAGVSNQPQHF.

The chain joins TRBV20-1 to TRBJ2-4; D is ambiguous. The J call may be in error: the DNA end matches TRBJ2-7 better. The CDR3 loop spans 13 amino acids. From germline, CDR1 is DFQATT and CDR2 SNEGSKA (reference sequence). The CDR3 sequence is CSASAEDLYEQYF. For the CDR3, the DNA is TGCAGTGCTTCAGCCGAGGACCTCTACGAGCAGTACTTC.

DNA of the CDR3: TGTGCCAGCAGTTTACGGGACAGGGAACATCAGCCCCAGCATTTT. This gives the protein CASSLRDREHQPQHF. This chain uses TRBV28 with TRBJ1-5; 9 positions match TRBD1. Germline loops: CDR1 MDHEN, CDR2 SYDVKM. The CDR3 totals 15 residues. With V trimmed by 2 bases and J by 5 bases, 4 bases remained unmatched.

There are a few counts of this clonotype. The V call is TRBV21-1, the J call TRBJ2-7; TRBD2, as called in the table, went unchecked against the DNA. TRBV21-1 is annotated as a pseudogene. CDR3 size: 14 residues. The CDR3 nucleotides are TGTGCCAGCAGCAAAGGGGAGATTTCCTACGAGCAGTACTTC. It yields the protein CASSKGEISYEQYF.

In its sample, this clonotype was seen a few times. The rearrangement links TRBV5-5 to TRBJ2-1; no clear D. This CDR3 has 13 amino acids. Germline CDR1 reads SGHKS; CDR2 reads YYEKEE (reference sequence). The V end was cut by 0 bases, the J end by 5 bases, with 6 bases between. The CDR3 protein is CASSLAPHNEQFF. CDR3 nucleotide sequence: TGTGCCAGCAGCTTGGCTCCCCACAATGAGCAGTTCTTC. Full variable domain (remainder filled in from reference TRBV5-5 and TRBJ2-1): DAGVTQSPTHLIKTRGQQVTLRCSPISGHKSVSWYQQVLGQGPQFIFQYYEKEERGRGNFPDRFSARQFPNYSSELNVNALLLGDSALYLCASSLAPHNEQFFGPGTRLTVL.

The CDR3 loop is CASSLTGAWETQYF. DNA of the CDR3: TGTGCCAGCTCTCTAACGGGAGCTTGGGAGACCCAGTACTTC. The chain has TRBV11-2 and TRBJ2-7; tentative D call: TRBD2 (6 bases). The J call may be mistaken, given a closer DNA end match to TRBJ2-5. From germline, CDR1 is SGHAT and CDR2 FQNNGV. The CDR3 has 14 residues.

The V gene is TRBV28, the J gene TRBJ2-1; 12 bases match TRBD2. The CDR3 sequence is 16 residues long. J lost 5 bases, V lost 6 bases, and 8 bases had no gene match. Germline V lookup: CDR1 MDHEN, CDR2 SYDVKM. CDR3 in amino acids: CASSQPGTSGHNEQFF. The CDR3 DNA reads as TGTGCCAGCAGCCAACCCGGGACTAGCGGGCACAATGAGCAGTTCTTC. Full variable domain (outside the CDR3, taken from reference TRBV28 and TRBJ2-1): DVKVTQSSRYLVKRTGEKVFLECVQDMDHENMFWYRQDPGLGLRLIYFSYDVKMKEKGDIPEGYSVSREKKERFSLILESASTNQTSMYLCASSQPGTSGHNEQFFGPGTRLTVL.

Points on this clonotype: Possible read error: a much larger clone is one base away. This rearrangement joins TRBV20-1 to TRBJ2-1; possibly TRBD1 or TRBD2 for D (6 bases each). The DNA matches TRBJ2-7 better at its end, which makes the J call doubtful. The CDR3 spans 14 residues. Looked up from germline, CDR1 is DFQATT and CDR2 is SNEGSKA (reference sequence). The CDR3 reads CSARVRGAANEQYF. The CDR3 DNA sequence: TGCAGTGCTAGAGTTAGGGGGGCGGCCAATGAGCAGTACTTC.